Below are 6 T cell receptor beta chains sequenced from a single sample in a study of cytomegalovirus exposure and HLA in healthy donors. A multiplex PCR was run with 60 Vbeta primers and 13 Jbeta primers. Assay used: immunoSEQ multiplex PCR; TCRdb lists only in-frame clones, some missing. The sample has around 100,000 clones; 50% to 75% are singletons. Sequencing was done on a sample of PBMCs. Receptor source: a man aged 30-40 years in good health and CMV-seronegative.

The chain employs TRBV6-5 and TRBJ1-3, with D hard to call. The V end was cut by 6 bases, the J end by 0 bases, with 12 bases between. This CDR3 spans 15 amino acids. Germline V lookup: CDR1 MNHEY, CDR2 SVGAGI. CDR3 sequence reads: CASSADTGSGNTIYF. CDR3 nucleotides: TGTGCCAGCAGCGCTGACACCGGCTCTGGAAACACCATATATTTT.

The rearrangement uses TRBV11-1 and TRBJ1-6, with D possibly matching TRBD1 (5 bases). Trimming shortened V by 1 base and J by 10 bases, and 14 bases separated the two germline ends. The CDR3 contains 15 residues. CDR1 and CDR2 (germline): SGHAT, FQDESV (reference sequence). The CDR3, as DNA: TGTGCCAGCAGCTTAGTGGGGGGAGTGGAATCACCCCTCCACTTT. This gives the protein CASSLVGGVESPLHF.

The chain carries TRBV19 and TRBJ2-1; TRBD1 agrees at 7 bases. The germline V gene encodes CDR1 LNHDA and CDR2 SQIVND (reference sequence). V was clipped by 3 bases and J by 7 bases; unmatched bases: 9. The CDR3 contains 15 residues. CDR3 in amino acids: CASSMQQGSLNEQFF. CDR3 bases: TGTGCCAGTAGTATGCAACAGGGGAGCTTGAATGAGCAGTTCTTC.

The V call is TRBV5-4, the J call TRBJ1-4, with 7 bases that match TRBD1. The CDR3 extends over 14 amino acids. After removal of 5 bases from V and 3 bases from J, the junction contained 4 bases not matched to a gene. Looked up from germline, CDR1 is SGHNT and CDR2 is YYREEE (reference sequence). This CDR3 reads CASRVTGSNEKLFF. The CDR3 bases are TGTGCCAGCAGGGTGACAGGGTCTAATGAAAAACTGTTTTTT.

The chain has TRBV7-9 and TRBJ2-1; TRBD2 might be the D (6 bases). The ends were cut back, 5 bases at V and 5 bases at J, with 22 bases in the middle. Germline lookup yields CDR1 SEHNR and CDR2 FQNEAQ (reference sequence). The length of the CDR3 is 17 residues. For the CDR3, the DNA is TGTGCCAGCAGCGTACAGCGAGGGACTGGGATCAACAATGAGCAGTTCTTC. Translating it yields CASSVQRGTGINNEQFF.

This clone showed up just a few times. V usage is TRBV10-3 and J usage is TRBJ1-1, with a tentative D call TRBD1 (5 bases). Germline CDR1 ENHRY, CDR2 SYGVKD. Trimming pared 3 bases from V and 4 bases from J, leaving 12 bases between. The CDR3 contains 14 residues. The CDR3: CAISDTLGPTEAFF. In nucleotides, the CDR3 is TGTGCCATCAGTGACACCCTGGGGCCCACTGAAGCTTTCTTT.